What follows is one T cell receptor (beta chain) and its context. This sample is part of a study of shared clonotypes between healthy human individuals. Data came from immunoSEQ multiplex PCR; TCRdb stores just in-frame clones and leaves some out. The sample records approximately 710,000 clones, about 90% being singletons. The V gene's germline CDR1 is SGHKS and CDR2 YYEKEE (reference sequence). Trimming pared 1 base from V and 5 bases from J, leaving 7 bases between. CDR3 length: 12 amino acids. The rearrangement uses TRBV5-5 and TRBJ2-7; D ambiguous. This clonotype was sampled from a young man in good health. Some clones in this sample may be carry-over from other donors' samples. What was sequenced was memory CD8+ T cells from PBMCs. Stated subset: CD45RO+ cells pooled with CCR7-negative TemRA cells. CDR3 sequence: CASSLNSNEQYF. The CDR3 DNA reads TGTGCCAGCAGCTTGAATAGTAACGAGCAGTACTTC.